Presented here are 31 T cell receptor beta chains from one specimen sequenced in a study of response to subunit inactivated influenza vaccine. A single record per CDR3 protein comes from TCRdb applying MiXCR to the RT-PCR reads. This sample has 500,000 or so distinct CDR3 sequences, with 16% found just once. Sequencing used CD4+ T cells sorted from PBMCs, obtained approximately 25 months after vaccination. The receptors were gathered from a man between 50 and 70 years old who received an inactivated influenza vaccine.

The rearrangement links TRBV5-1 to TRBJ2-1, with 7 bases identical to TRBD1. The germline V gene has CDR1 SGHRS and CDR2 YFSETQ. J was trimmed by 1 base and V by 3 bases; bases with no gene match: 4. CDR3 size: 15 residues. The CDR3 spells CASSSTGVSYNEQFF. The CDR3 region has the DNA TGCGCCAGCAGCTCTACAGGGGTTTCCTACAATGAGCAGTTCTTC.

There are many counts of this clonotype. The chain links TRBV15 to TRBJ1-6, with unresolved D. Germline CDR1 LNHNV, CDR2 YYDKDF (reference sequence). The length of the CDR3 is 13 residues. Trimming shortened V by 1 base and J by 6 bases, and 4 bases separated the two germline ends. Here the CDR3 DNA reads TGTGCCACCAGCAGAGGGACTAATTCACCCCTCCACTTT. Protein: CATSRGTNSPLHF.

Many counts were recorded for this clonotype. The chain employs TRBV7-3 and TRBJ2-2, with D perhaps TRBD1 (6 bases). CDR3 length equals 14 residues. The germline V and J ends were trimmed by 6 bases and 2 bases, with 10 bases remaining between them. Germline V CDR1 and CDR2: SGHTA, FQGTGA. The CDR3 nucleotides read TGTGCCAGCAGTTACAGGGTTAACACCGGGGAGCTGTTTTTT. This codes for CASSYRVNTGELFF.

This clonotype showed up many times. V is TRBV25-1 and J is TRBJ1-1, with 12 bases matching TRBD1. The CDR3 contains 13 residues. Germline V gene sequence: CDR1 MGHDK, CDR2 SYGVNS. Germline trimming cut 4 bases from V and 12 bases from J; bases unmatched to any gene: 6. This CDR3 reads CASSARDRGPPFF. CDR3 DNA sequence: TGTGCCAGCAGTGCCCGGGACAGGGGGCCACCTTTCTTT.

This clonotype came up a few times. This chain joins TRBV4-3 and TRBJ1-5, with D unclear. The CDR3 extends over 13 amino acids. Per the germline V gene, CDR1 is LGHNA and CDR2 is YSLEER. The V and J ends lost 0 bases and 5 bases respectively, with 5 bases between them. The CDR3 nucleotides read TGCGCCAGCAGCCAAGATTTCGATCAGCCCCAGCATTTT. It is translated as CASSQDFDQPQHF.

The CDR3 spells CASSEGRLITDTQYF. The CDR3 nucleotides read TGTGCCAGCAGTGAGGGGAGACTAATCACAGATACGCAGTATTTT. The gene calls are TRBV25-1 and TRBJ2-3; D may be TRBD2 (5 bases). CDR3 size: 15 residues. Germline CDR1 is MGHDK and CDR2 is SYGVNS. The ends were cut back, 3 bases at V and 2 bases at J, with 12 bases in the middle.

This chain links TRBV11-2 with TRBJ1-2, with D possibly TRBD1 on 6 matching bases. This CDR3 spans 18 amino acids. Looked up from germline, CDR1 is SGHAT and CDR2 is FQNNGV. Trimming removed 1 base at V and 1 base at J, with 19 bases between. The CDR3 loop is CASSLGVTGGWVNYGYTF. The CDR3, as DNA: TGTGCCAGCAGCTTAGGAGTGACAGGAGGATGGGTTAACTATGGCTACACCTTC.

J is TRBJ2-6 and V is TRBV5-1; no firm D call. Deletions cut 0 bases from V and 1 base from J, with 11 bases between. CDR1 SGHRS and CDR2 YFSETQ come from the germline V gene. The length of the CDR3 is 17 residues. The DNA for the CDR3 is TGCGCCAGCAGCTTGGGCAGCTCTAGGTCTGGGGCCAACGTCCTGACTTTC. It is translated as CASSLGSSRSGANVLTF.

The V and J genes are TRBV20-1 and TRBJ2-7, with 12 nucleotides matching TRBD1. The CDR3 consists of 13 residues. Germline loops: CDR1 DFQATT, CDR2 SNEGSKA (reference sequence). V lost 7 bases and J lost 6; bases outside the gene matches: 7. For the CDR3, the DNA is TGCAGTGTCACCCGGGACAGGGGGCGCGAGCAGTACTTC. This sequence encodes CSVTRDRGREQYF.

The V and J genes are TRBV6-2 or TRBV6-3 and TRBJ2-1; D possibly corresponds to TRBD2 (5 bases). Looked up from germline, CDR1 is MNHEY and CDR2 is SVGEGT. The CDR3 consists of 18 residues. V lost 0 bases to trimming and J lost 6 bases, with 21 bases between them. CDR3 sequence reads: CASSYSIRVTSRFNEQFF. The DNA for the CDR3 is TGTGCCAGCAGTTACTCGATTAGGGTTACTAGTAGGTTCAATGAGCAGTTCTTC.

This clonotype occurred a few times. The V and J genes are TRBV5-1 and TRBJ2-7, with TRBD2 as a possible D gene (5 bases). The CDR3 has 14 residues. Trimming took off 2 bases at V and 5 bases at J, with 14 bases between the two ends. The germline V gene has CDR1 SGHRS and CDR2 YFSETQ. CDR3 nucleotide sequence: TGCGCCAGCAGCTTCTCGGGGTTCAAGGACGAGCAGTACTTC. Protein: CASSFSGFKDEQYF.

The sample holds a few counts of this clonotype. This rearrangement joins TRBV20-1 to TRBJ1-6, with 7 bases matching TRBD1. V gave up 6 bases and J gave up 5 bases; unmatched junction bases: 4. Germline V gene lookup returns CDR1 DFQATT and CDR2 SNEGSKA (reference sequence). This CDR3 is built from 13 residues. CDR3 nucleotides: TGCAGTGCCACGGACAGGAATAATTCACCCCTCCACTTT. It encodes CSATDRNNSPLHF.

This clonotype was counted between two and nine times. The gene calls are TRBV2 and TRBJ2-5; 9 positions match TRBD1. Germline lookup yields CDR1 SNHLY and CDR2 FYNNEI. The CDR3 has 16 residues. V lost 5 bases to trimming and J lost 4 bases; unmatched junction nucleotides: 11. The CDR3 DNA sequence: TGTGCCAGCAGTCCACGGCGGACAGGGGCCCCAGAGACCCAGTACTTC. Translation gives CASSPRRTGAPETQYF.

The V gene is TRBV2, the J gene TRBJ2-6; either TRBD1 or TRBD2 may supply D (5 bases each). Germline V CDR1 and CDR2: SNHLY, FYNNEI. The V end lost 0 bases, the J end lost 4 bases, and 13 bases lay between the germline ends. CDR3 length: 17 residues. In DNA form, the CDR3 reads TGTGCCAGCAGTGAAGCGGGCCCCGGGACGGGGGCCAACGTCCTGACTTTC. Its protein product is CASSEAGPGTGANVLTF.

This clonotype has a count of ten or more. The chain recombines TRBV20-1 with TRBJ2-2; D may be TRBD1 or TRBD2 (5 bases each). The CDR3 is 14 amino acids. Trimming took off 4 bases at V and 2 bases at J, with 11 bases between the two ends. Per germline, CDR1 DFQATT and CDR2 SNEGSKA (reference sequence). CDR3 in DNA: TGCAGTGCTACCGGGACCTTCAACACCGGGGAGCTGTTTTTT. It specifies CSATGTFNTGELFF.

J is TRBJ2-5 and V is TRBV4-3; 9 bases line up with TRBD2. The CDR3 covers 17 residues. Germline V gene sequence: CDR1 LGHNA, CDR2 YSLEER. V was pared by 2 bases and J by 5 bases, with 12 bases of the junction left unmatched. In DNA, the CDR3 is TGCGCCAGCAGCCAAACGCCCCTTGGACTAGCGATGGAGACCCAGTACTTC. It codes for CASSQTPLGLAMETQYF.

This clonotype was seen more than once but under ten times. CDR3 protein: CASSGGGAGELFF. In DNA, the CDR3 is TGTGCCAGCAGTGGAGGGGGAGCCGGGGAGCTGTTTTTT. V is TRBV12-3 or TRBV12-4 and J is TRBJ2-2, with D perhaps given as TRBD1 or TRBD2 (6 bases each). This CDR3 spans 13 amino acids. Trimming removed 5 bases at V and 6 bases at J, with 10 bases between.

V and J are TRBV20-1 and TRBJ2-3, with TRBD2 matching 7 bases. The trim removed 3 bases at V and 2 bases at J, leaving 8 bases unmatched. The CDR3 contains 15 residues. The germline CDR1 and CDR2 sequences are DFQATT and SNEGSKA (reference sequence). CDR3 residues: CSARAASGTTDTQYF. CDR3 nucleotides: TGCAGTGCTAGGGCGGCTAGCGGAACCACAGATACGCAGTATTTT.

This clonotype has only a few counts. The genes are TRBV6-1 and TRBJ2-3, with TRBD2 matching over 10 bases. Germline CDR1 MNHNS, CDR2 SASEGT. V dropped 6 bases and J dropped 8; count of bases not matched to a gene: 8. The length of the CDR3 is 14 residues. In DNA, the CDR3 is TGTGCCAGCAGAAAAGCGGGAGGGCCGGGTACGCAGTATTTT. Amino acids: CASRKAGGPGTQYF.

CDR3 in DNA: TGTGCCAGCAGCTTCAACCGCGGGACTAGCGGGAGGGCCGCCTACGAGCAGTACTTC. It translates to CASSFNRGTSGRAAYEQYF. The rearrangement links TRBV11-2 to TRBJ2-7, with 16 bases matching TRBD2. This CDR3 contains 19 residues. Germline CDR1 and CDR2: SGHAT and FQNNGV. The junction had 10 bases not matched to a gene; V was cut back by 3 bases and J by 2 bases.

This clonotype came up a few times. CDR3 amino acids: CASSLWSFGSNEKLFF. In nucleotides, the CDR3 is TGCGCCAGCAGCTTGTGGTCTTTCGGGTCTAATGAAAAACTGTTTTTT. This chain joins TRBV5-1 and TRBJ1-4; D remains unclear. V lost 1 base and J 3 bases, leaving 13 bases between the germline ends. The germline gives CDR1 SGHRS, CDR2 YFSETQ. The CDR3 spans 16 residues.

This chain joins TRBV5-1 and TRBJ1-4, with D hard to call. Trimming shortened V by 7 bases and J by 3 bases, and 16 bases separated the two germline ends. Germline V lookup: CDR1 SGHRS, CDR2 YFSETQ. This CDR3 comprises 15 residues. CDR3 nucleotide sequence: TGCGCCAGCCTTCCGACGGGAGGTTCTAATGAAAAACTGTTTTTT. As protein: CASLPTGGSNEKLFF.

This clonotype was detected many times. The V gene is TRBV18, the J gene TRBJ2-7; D unclear. The germline V gene encodes CDR1 KGHSH and CDR2 LQKENI. The CDR3 spans 12 residues. Trimming took off 3 bases at V and 7 bases at J, with 10 bases between the two ends. The CDR3 here is CASSPNWMEQYF. The CDR3 DNA reads as TGTGCCAGCTCACCGAACTGGATGGAGCAGTACTTC. The variable domain in full, completed from reference TRBV18 and TRBJ2-7, reads NAGVMQNPRHLVRRRGQEARLRCSPMKGHSHVYWYRQLPEEGLKFMVYLQKENIIDESGMPKERFSAEFPKEGPSILRIQQVVRGDSAAYFCASSPNWMEQYFGPGTRLTVT.

This rearrangement joins TRBV20-1 to TRBJ1-5; D remains unclear. CDR1 and CDR2 (germline): DFQATT, SNEGSKA (reference sequence). Trimming shortened V by 6 bases and J by 7 bases, and 19 bases separated the two germline ends. This CDR3 contains 14 residues. The CDR3 DNA reads as TGCAGTGCCATGACGGGCAGGCCGAAACAGCCCCAGCATTTT. This translates into CSAMTGRPKQPQHF.

This chain joins TRBV5-5 and TRBJ1-1; D remains unclear. V was pared by 1 base and J by 3 bases, with 4 bases between. In germline, CDR1 is SGHKS, CDR2 YYEKEE (reference sequence). The CDR3 length is 12 residues. CDR3 DNA sequence: TGTGCCAGCAGCTTGAGGCACACTGAAGCTTTCTTT. Translation: CASSLRHTEAFF.

This clonotype turned up a few times. V gene TRBV20-1 combines with J gene TRBJ2-2, with unresolved D. The germline V gene encodes CDR1 DFQATT and CDR2 SNEGSKA (reference sequence). Trimming stripped 5 bases from V and 1 base from J, with 17 bases between. The CDR3 spans 16 residues. CDR3 sequence: CSASQISDRNTGELFF. DNA of the CDR3: TGCAGTGCTTCTCAGATTTCGGATCGGAACACCGGGGAGCTGTTTTTT.

The CDR3 DNA reads TGTGCCAGCAGCCAAATACAGGGTTTACATGAGCAGTTCTTC. It yields the protein CASSQIQGLHEQFF. The V gene is TRBV14, the J gene TRBJ2-1, with D possibly being TRBD1 (6 bases). The CDR3 length is 14 residues. Per germline, CDR1 SGHDN and CDR2 FVKESK. The V and J ends lost 2 bases and 8 bases respectively, with 13 bases between them.

The chain recombines TRBV10-3 with TRBJ2-2; 7 bases are a match to TRBD2. Trimming removed 4 bases from V and 0 bases from J; junction bases left unmatched: 2. The CDR3 has 15 residues. Germline V gene data show CDR1 as ENHRY and CDR2 as SYGVKD. CDR3 sequence reads: CAISAGGANTGELFF. Here the CDR3 DNA reads TGTGCCATCAGTGCGGGAGGAGCGAACACCGGGGAGCTGTTTTTT.

This clonotype was counted a few times. The chain employs TRBV7-8 and TRBJ1-2; D possibly corresponds to TRBD1 (5 bases). CDR1 is SGHVS, CDR2 FQNEAQ, per germline. CDR3 length: 15 residues. Trimming pared 4 bases from V and 3 bases from J, leaving 15 bases between. Here the CDR3 reads CASSSRGGLDYGYTF. CDR3 sequence (DNA): TGTGCCAGCAGCTCACGGGGGGGATTAGACTATGGCTACACCTTC.

This clonotype was recorded many times. The chain combines TRBV12-3 or TRBV12-4 with TRBJ2-5; D call uncertain. The CDR3 spans 14 residues. The V end lost 0 bases, the J end lost 3 bases, and 8 bases lay between the germline ends. This CDR3 reads CASSLAGSEETQYF. CDR3 in DNA: TGTGCCAGCAGTTTAGCCGGCAGCGAAGAGACCCAGTACTTC.

This sequence joins TRBV6-1 and TRBJ1-6; TRBD1 aligns across 12 bases. With V trimmed by 6 bases and J by 7 bases, 4 bases remained unmatched. This CDR3 contains 15 residues. Germline loops: CDR1 MNHNS, CDR2 SASEGT. The CDR3 loop is CASSGDRGRNSPLHF. CDR3 bases: TGTGCCAGCAGCGGGGACAGGGGGCGGAATTCACCCCTCCACTTT.